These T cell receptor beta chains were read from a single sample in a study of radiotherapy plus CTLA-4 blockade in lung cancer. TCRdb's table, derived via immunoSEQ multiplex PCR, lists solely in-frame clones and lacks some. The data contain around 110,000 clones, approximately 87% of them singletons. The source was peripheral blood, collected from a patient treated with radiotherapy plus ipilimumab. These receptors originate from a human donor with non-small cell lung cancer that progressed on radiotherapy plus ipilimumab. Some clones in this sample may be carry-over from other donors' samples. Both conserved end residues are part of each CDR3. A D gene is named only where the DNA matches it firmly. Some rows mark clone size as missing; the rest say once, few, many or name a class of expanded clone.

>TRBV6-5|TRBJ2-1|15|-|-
TGTGCCAGCAGCCGCACAGGGATCTCCTACAATGAGCAGTTCTTC
CASSRTGISYNEQFF
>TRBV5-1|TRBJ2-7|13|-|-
TGCGCCTCCCGGCAGGGATCGATCTACGAGCAGTACTTC
CASRQGSIYEQYF
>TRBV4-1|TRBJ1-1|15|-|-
TGCGCCAGCAGCCAAATCAGGAGCTCAAACACTGAAGCTTTCTTT
CASSQIRSSNTEAFF
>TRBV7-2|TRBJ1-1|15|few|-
TGTGCCAGCAGCTCCGGAGCGTCCATGAACACTGAAGCTTTCTTT
CASSSGASMNTEAFF
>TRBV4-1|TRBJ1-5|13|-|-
TGCGCCAGCAGCCAATATTGGGGTCAGCCCCAGCATTTT
CASSQYWGQPQHF
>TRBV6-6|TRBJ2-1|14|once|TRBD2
TGTGCCAGCAGTTCGGGGGGTAATTACAATGAGCAGTTCTTC
CASSSGGNYNEQFF
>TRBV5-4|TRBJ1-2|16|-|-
TGTGCCAGCACCTCCGGTGATGGGGGCTCGGAATATGGCTACACCTTC
CASTSGDGGSEYGYTF
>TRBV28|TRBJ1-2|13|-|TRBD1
TGTGCCAGCAGTTTGGACAGGGGGTATGGCTACACCTTC
CASSLDRGYGYTF
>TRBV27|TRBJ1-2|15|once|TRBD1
TGTGCCAGCAGTTTAGAGCAGGGGGAACTCTATGGCTACACCTTC
CASSLEQGELYGYTF
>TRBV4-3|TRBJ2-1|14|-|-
TGCGCCAGCAGCCGAGAGGGGGGGCGAAATGAGCAGTTCTTC
CASSREGGRNEQFF
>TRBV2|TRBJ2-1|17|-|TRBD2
TGTGCCAGCAGTGAAGGCCCAGCGGGGGGGTTCTACAATGAGCAGTTCTTC
CASSEGPAGGFYNEQFF
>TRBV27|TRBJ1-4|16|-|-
TGTGCCAGCAGCCCTTACTTACAGGGTTCCTATGAAAAACTGTTTTTT
CASSPYLQGSYEKLFF
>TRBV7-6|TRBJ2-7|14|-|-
TGTGCCAGCAGCTTAAGGCACGGATCCTACGAGCAGTACTTC
CASSLRHGSYEQYF
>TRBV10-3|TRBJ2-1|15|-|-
TGTGCCATCAGTGAGATGGGGAGCTCCTACAATGAGCAGTTCTTC
CAISEMGSSYNEQFF
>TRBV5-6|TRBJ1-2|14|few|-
TGTGCCAGCAGCTTTGGGGGGGTGGACTATGGCTACACCTTC
CASSFGGVDYGYTF
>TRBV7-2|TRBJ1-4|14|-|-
TGTGCCAGCAGCCCGGGTGCGACTAATGAAAAACTGTTTTTT
CASSPGATNEKLFF
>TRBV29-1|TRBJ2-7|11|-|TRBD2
TGCAGCGGGACTAGCGACGACGAGCAGTACTTC
CSGTSDDEQYF
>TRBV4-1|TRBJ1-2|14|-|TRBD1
TGCGCCAGCAGCCAAGGGGACAGCCCGTACGGCTACACCTTC
CASSQGDSPYGYTF
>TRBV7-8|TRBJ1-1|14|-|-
TGTGCCAGCAGCCACCCCAGGGGTCCCACTGAAGCCTTCTTT
CASSHPRGPTEAFF
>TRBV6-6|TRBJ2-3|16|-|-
TGTGCCAGCAGTTACTCTTGGGGCCAGGGCACAGATACGCAGTATTTT
CASSYSWGQGTDTQYF
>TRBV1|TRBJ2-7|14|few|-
TGCACCAGCAGCCTGTGGCAGGCCATCTACGAGCAGTACTTC
CTSSLWQAIYEQYF
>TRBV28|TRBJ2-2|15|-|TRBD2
TGTGCCAGCAGCTTGGGGGGGAGCGGCACCGGGGAGCTGTTTTTT
CASSLGGSGTGELFF
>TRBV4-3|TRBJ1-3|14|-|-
TGCGCCAGCAGCCAAGTTCACTCTGGAAACACCATATATTTT
CASSQVHSGNTIYF
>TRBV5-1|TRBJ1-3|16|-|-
TGCGCCAGCAGCTTGGAGGGGCCTCCCTCTGGAAACACCATATATTTT
CASSLEGPPSGNTIYF
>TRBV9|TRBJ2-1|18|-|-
TGTGCCAGCAGCGTACCACGCGAGGTGGGCTCGTCCTACAATGAGCAGTTCTTC
CASSVPREVGSSYNEQFF
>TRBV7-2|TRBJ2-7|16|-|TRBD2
TGTGCCAGCAGCTTCCTTAGCGGGGGGCCCCAGTACGAGCAGTACTTC
CASSFLSGGPQYEQYF
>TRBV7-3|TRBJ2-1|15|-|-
TGTGCCAGCAGCCCCTCCAGGGCTCAACACAATGAGCAGTTCTTC
CASSPSRAQHNEQFF
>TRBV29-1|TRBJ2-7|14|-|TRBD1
TGCAGCGTCCAAGGAGGGACAGGGGCCGACGAGCAGTACTTC
CSVQGGTGADEQYF
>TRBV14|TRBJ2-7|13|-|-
TGTGCCAGCAGCCAATCATCATCACTCGAGCAGTACTTC
CASSQSSSLEQYF